This T cell receptor beta chain was documented in a study of graft-versus-host responses after intestinal transplantation. Study information: Recipients were all induced with anti-thymocyte globulin, then given tacrolimus and steroids for about 3 years. Study outcomes and limitations: An association linked early post-transplant HvG declines with peak circulating GvH clone levels. GvH clones occurred in recipient marrow; some first appeared in ileum or blood.

With respect to this clone: Its antigen is unknown.

Clones were read by immunoSEQ multiplex PCR, and TCRdb kept only the in-frame ones, dropping some. The sample has about 94,000 clones, roughly nine tenths seen once. Trimming cost V 2 bases and J 8 bases, with 16 bases left between them. This CDR3 is built from 15 residues. The germline CDR1 and CDR2 sequences are SGHDN and FVKESK. The receptor comes from a human donor who received an intestinal transplant. The source was unstimulated CD8+ T cells sorted from spleen or lymph node cells, collected before intestinal transplant. The rearrangement links TRBV14 to TRBJ2-4; D may be TRBD1 (7 bases). The CDR3 reads CASSQSRTGGDIQYF. The CDR3, as DNA: TGTGCCAGCAGCCAATCTCGGACAGGAGGGGACATTCAGTACTTC.